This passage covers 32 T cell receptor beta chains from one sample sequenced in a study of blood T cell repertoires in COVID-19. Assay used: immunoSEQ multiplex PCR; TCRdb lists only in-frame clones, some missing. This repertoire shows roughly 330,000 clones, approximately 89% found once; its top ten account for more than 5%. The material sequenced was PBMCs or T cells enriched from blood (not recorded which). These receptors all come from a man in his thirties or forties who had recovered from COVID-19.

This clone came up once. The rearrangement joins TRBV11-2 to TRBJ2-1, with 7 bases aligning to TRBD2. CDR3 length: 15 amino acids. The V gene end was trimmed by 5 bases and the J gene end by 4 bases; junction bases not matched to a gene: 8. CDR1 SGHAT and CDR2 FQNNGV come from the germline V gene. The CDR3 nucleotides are TGTGCCAGCAGCCGTTCCCCCGGGGGGTACAATGAGCAGTTCTTC. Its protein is CASSRSPGGYNEQFF.

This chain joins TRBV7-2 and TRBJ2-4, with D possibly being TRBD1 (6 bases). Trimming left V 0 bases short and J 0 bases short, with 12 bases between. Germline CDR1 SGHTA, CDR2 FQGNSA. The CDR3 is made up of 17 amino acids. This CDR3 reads CASSLASTGLAKNIQYF. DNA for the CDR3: TGTGCCAGCAGCTTAGCGTCGACAGGATTAGCCAAAAACATTCAGTACTTC.

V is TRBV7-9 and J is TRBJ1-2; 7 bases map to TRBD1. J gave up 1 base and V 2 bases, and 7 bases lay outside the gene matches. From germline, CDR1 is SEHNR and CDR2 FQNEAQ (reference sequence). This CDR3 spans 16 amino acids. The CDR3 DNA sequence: TGTGCCAGCAGCTTAATAGGGGGCCCAATTAACTATGGCTACACCTTC. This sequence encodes CASSLIGGPINYGYTF.

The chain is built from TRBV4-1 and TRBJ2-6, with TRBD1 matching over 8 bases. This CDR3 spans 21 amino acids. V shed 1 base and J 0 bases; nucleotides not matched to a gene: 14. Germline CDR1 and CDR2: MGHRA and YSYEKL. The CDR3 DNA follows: TGCGCCAGCAGCCAAGTCTTAGGCGGACAGGGCGTTATCTCTGGGGCCAACGTCCTGACTTTC. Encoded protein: CASSQVLGGQGVISGANVLTF.

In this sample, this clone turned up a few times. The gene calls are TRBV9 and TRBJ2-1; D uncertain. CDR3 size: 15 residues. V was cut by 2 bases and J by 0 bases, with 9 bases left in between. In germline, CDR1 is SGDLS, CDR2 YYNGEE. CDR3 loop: CASSVAGNSYNEQFF. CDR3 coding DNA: TGTGCCAGCAGCGTTGCAGGAAACTCCTACAATGAGCAGTTCTTC.

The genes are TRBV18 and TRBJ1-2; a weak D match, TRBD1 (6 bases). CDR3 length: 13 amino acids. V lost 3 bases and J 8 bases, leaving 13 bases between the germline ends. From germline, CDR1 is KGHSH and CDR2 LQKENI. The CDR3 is CASSPRTADGYTF. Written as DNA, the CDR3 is TGTGCCAGCTCACCGAGGACAGCTGACGGCTACACCTTC.

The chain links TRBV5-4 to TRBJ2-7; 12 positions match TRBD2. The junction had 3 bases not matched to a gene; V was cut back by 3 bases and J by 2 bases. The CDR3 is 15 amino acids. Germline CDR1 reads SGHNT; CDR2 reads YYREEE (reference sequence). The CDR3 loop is CASSSRLAGAYEQYF. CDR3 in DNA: TGTGCCAGCAGCTCCCGACTAGCGGGGGCCTACGAGCAGTACTTC.

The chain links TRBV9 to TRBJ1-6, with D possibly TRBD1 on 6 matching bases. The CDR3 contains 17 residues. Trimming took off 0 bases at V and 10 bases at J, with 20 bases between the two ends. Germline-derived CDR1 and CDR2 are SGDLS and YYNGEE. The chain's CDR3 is CASSVGDRQSQGSPLHF. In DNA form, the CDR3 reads TGTGCCAGCAGCGTAGGCGACAGACAGAGCCAGGGGTCACCCCTCCACTTT.

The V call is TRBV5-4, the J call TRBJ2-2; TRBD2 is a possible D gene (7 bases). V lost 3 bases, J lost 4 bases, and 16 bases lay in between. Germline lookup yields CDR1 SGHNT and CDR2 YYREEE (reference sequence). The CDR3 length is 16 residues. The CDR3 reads CASSWGGPGVTGELFF. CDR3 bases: TGTGCCAGCAGCTGGGGGGGGCCAGGGGTCACCGGGGAGCTGTTTTTT. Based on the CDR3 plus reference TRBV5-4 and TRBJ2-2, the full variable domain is ETGVTQSPTHLIKTRGQQVTLRCSSQSGHNTVSWYQQALGQGPQFIFQYYREEENGRGNFPPRFSGLQFPNYSSELNVNALELDDSALYLCASSWGGPGVTGELFFGEGSRLTVL.

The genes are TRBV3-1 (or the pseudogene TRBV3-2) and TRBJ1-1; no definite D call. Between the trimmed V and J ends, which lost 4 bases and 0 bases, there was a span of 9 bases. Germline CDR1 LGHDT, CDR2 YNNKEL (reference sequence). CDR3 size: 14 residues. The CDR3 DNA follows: TGTGCCAGCAGCCCCCAGGCCTTGAACACTGAAGCTTTCTTT. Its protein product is CASSPQALNTEAFF.

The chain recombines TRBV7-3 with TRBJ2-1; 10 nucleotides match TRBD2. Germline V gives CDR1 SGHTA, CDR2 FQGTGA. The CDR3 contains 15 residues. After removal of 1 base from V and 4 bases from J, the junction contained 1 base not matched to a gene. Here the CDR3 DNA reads TGTGCCAGCAGCTTAATTAGCGGGGGGTACAATGAGCAGTTCTTC. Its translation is CASSLISGGYNEQFF.

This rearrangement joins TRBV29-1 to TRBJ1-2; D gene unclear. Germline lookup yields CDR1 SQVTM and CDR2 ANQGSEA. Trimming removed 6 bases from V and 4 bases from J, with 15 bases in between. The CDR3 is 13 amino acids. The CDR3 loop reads CSVGLTSSYGYTF. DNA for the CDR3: TGCAGCGTCGGACTCACTTCGAGCTATGGCTACACCTTC.

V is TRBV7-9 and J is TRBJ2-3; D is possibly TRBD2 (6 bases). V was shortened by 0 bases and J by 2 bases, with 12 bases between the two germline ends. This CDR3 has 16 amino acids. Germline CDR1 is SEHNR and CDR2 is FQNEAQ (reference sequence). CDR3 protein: CASSLAVREVTDTQYF. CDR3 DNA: TGTGCCAGCAGCTTAGCGGTCAGGGAGGTCACAGATACGCAGTATTTT.

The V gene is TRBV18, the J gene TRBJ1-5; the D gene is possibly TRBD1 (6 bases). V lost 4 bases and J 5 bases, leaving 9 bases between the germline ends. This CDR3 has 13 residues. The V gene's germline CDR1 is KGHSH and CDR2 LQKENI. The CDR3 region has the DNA TGTGCCAGCTCACAACAGGGAGATCAGCCCCAGCATTTT. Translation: CASSQQGDQPQHF.

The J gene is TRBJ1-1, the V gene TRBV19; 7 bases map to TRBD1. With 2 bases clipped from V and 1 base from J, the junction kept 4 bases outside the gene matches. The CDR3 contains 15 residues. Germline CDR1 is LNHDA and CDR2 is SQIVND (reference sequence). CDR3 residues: CASSIRGQRNTEAFF. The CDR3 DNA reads TGTGCCAGTAGTATACGGGGACAGAGGAACACTGAAGCTTTCTTT.

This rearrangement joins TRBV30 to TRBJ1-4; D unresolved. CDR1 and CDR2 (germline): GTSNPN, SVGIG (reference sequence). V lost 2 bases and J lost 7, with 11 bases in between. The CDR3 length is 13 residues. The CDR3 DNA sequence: TGTGCCTGGAGTCTAGGATGGAGTGAAAAACTGTTTTTT. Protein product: CAWSLGWSEKLFF.

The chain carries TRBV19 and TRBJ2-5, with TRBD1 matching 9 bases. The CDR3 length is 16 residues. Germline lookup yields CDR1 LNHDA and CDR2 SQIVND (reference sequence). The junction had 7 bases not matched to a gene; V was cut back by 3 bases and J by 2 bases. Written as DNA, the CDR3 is TGTGCCAGTAGTATCCTCAGACAGGGGGGACAAGAGACCCAGTACTTC. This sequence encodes CASSILRQGGQETQYF.

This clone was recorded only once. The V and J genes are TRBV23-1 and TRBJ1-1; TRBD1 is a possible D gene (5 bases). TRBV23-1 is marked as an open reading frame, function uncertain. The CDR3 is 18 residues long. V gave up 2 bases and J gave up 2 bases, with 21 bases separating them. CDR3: CASSQPARVWGVNTEAFF. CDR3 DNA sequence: TGCGCCAGCAGTCAACCAGCAAGGGTTTGGGGCGTTAACACTGAAGCTTTCTTT.

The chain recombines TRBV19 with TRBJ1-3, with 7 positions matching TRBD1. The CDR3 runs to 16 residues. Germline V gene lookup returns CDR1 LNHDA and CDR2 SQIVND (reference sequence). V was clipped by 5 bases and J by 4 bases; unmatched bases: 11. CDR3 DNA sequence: TGTGCCAGTAGTGAAGACAGGGTCGACTGGGGAAACACCATATATTTT. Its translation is CASSEDRVDWGNTIYF.

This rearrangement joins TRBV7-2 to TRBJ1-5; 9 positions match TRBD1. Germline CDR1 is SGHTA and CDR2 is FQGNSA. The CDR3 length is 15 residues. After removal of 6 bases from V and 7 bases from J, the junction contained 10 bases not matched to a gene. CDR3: CASSSGTGFFQPQHF. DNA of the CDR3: TGTGCCAGCAGTTCCGGGACAGGGTTCTTCCAGCCCCAGCATTTT.

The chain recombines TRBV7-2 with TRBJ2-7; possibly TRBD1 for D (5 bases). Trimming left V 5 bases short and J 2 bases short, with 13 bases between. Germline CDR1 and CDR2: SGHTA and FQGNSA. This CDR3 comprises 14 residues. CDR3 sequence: CASSPRTPPYEQYF. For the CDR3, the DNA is TGTGCCAGCAGCCCTCGGACACCTCCCTACGAGCAGTACTTC.

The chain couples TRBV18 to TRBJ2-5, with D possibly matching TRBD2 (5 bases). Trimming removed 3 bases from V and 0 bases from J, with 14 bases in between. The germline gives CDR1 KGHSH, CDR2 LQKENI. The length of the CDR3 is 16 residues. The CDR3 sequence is CASSPWASRYQETQYF. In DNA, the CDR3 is TGTGCCAGCTCACCTTGGGCTAGCAGGTACCAAGAGACCCAGTACTTC.

The CDR3 region is CASSSGLAISSSYNSPLHF. CDR3 DNA: TGCGCCAGCAGCTCGGGACTCGCGATATCCAGCTCCTATAATTCACCCCTCCACTTT. The J gene is TRBJ1-6, the V gene TRBV5-1, with D perhaps matching TRBD1 (5 bases). This CDR3 has 19 amino acids. Germline CDR1 is SGHRS and CDR2 is YFSETQ. V was clipped by 3 bases and J by 0 bases, with 19 bases between them.

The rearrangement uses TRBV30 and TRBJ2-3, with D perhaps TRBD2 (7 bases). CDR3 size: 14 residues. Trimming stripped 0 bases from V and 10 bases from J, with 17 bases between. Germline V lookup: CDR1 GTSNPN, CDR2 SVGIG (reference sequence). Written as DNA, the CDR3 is TGTGCCTGGAGTGTGGGGCCGGGGGGCAAAGCGCAGTATTTT. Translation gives CAWSVGPGGKAQYF. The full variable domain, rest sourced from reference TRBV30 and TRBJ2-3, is SQTIHQWPATLVQPVGSPLSLECTVEGTSNPNLYWYRQAAGRGLQLLFYSVGIGQISSEVPQNLSASRPQDRQFILSSKKLLLSDSGFYLCAWSVGPGGKAQYFGPGTRLTVL.

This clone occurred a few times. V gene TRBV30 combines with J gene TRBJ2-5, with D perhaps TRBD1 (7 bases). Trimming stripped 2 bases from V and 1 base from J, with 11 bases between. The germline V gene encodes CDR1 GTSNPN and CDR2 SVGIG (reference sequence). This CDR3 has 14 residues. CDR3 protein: CAWSWGDSQETQYF. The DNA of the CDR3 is TGTGCCTGGAGTTGGGGGGACAGCCAAGAGACCCAGTACTTC.

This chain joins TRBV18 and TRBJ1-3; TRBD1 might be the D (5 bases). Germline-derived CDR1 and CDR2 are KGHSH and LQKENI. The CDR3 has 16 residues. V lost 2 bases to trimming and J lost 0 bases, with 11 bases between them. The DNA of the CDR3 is TGTGCCAGCTCACCAGCAGGGAGGGTCTCTGGAAACACCATATATTTT. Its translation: CASSPAGRVSGNTIYF.

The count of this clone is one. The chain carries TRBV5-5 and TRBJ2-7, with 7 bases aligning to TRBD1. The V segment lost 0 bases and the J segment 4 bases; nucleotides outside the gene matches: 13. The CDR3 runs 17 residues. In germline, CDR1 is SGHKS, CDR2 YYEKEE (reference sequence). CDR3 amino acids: CASSLAPERTGRYEQYF. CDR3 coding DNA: TGTGCCAGCAGCTTGGCCCCGGAAAGGACAGGCAGGTACGAGCAGTACTTC.

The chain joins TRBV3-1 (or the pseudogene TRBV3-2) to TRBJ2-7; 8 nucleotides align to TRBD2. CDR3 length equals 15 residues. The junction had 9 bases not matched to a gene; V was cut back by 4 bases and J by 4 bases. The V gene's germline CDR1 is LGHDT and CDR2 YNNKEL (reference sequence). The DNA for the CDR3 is TGTGCCAGCAGCCCGGCTAGCGGGCTACATTACGAGCAGTACTTC. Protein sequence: CASSPASGLHYEQYF.

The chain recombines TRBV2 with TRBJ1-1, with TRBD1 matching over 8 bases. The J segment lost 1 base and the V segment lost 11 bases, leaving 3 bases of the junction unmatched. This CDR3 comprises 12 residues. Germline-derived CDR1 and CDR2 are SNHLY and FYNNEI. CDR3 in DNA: TGTGCCCGTGGGACAGGGAACACTGAAGCTTTCTTT. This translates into CARGTGNTEAFF.

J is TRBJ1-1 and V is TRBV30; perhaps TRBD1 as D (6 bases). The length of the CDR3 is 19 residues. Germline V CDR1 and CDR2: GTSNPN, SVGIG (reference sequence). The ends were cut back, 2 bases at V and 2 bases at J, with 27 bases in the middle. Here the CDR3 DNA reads TGTGCCTGGAGTACGTGGACAGAAAGCTTGGGTCTTCCAAACACTGAAGCTTTCTTT. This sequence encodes CAWSTWTESLGLPNTEAFF.

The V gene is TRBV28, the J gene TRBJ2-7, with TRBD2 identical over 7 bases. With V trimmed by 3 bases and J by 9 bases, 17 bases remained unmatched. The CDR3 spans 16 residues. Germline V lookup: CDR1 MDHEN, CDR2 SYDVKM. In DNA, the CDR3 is TGTGCCAGCAGTTTTCCCTCCCTAGTCGGGGGGTCGATGCAGTACTTC. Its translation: CASSFPSLVGGSMQYF.

CDR3 loop: CASRTTDRGLLDIQYF. Here the CDR3 DNA reads TGTGCCAGTAGAACCACGGACAGGGGGCTTCTTGACATTCAGTACTTC. The chain joins TRBV19 to TRBJ2-4, with 11 bases aligning to TRBD1. CDR3 length: 16 amino acids. Per the germline V gene, CDR1 is LNHDA and CDR2 is SQIVND (reference sequence). V was pared by 6 bases and J by 8 bases, with 12 bases of the junction left unmatched.